This T cell receptor (beta chain) originates from a study of shared clonotypes between healthy human individuals (dated by TCRdb to 2019 to 2021). Regarding the research as a whole: Three men and a couple of women, aged 18 to 49 years, made up the cohort. Different laboratories and diverse techniques were used to prepare libraries and sequence TCR repertoires, to increase sequencing depth and limit assay-specific biases. For each donor, CD4 naive and CD4 memory were each given three plates, CD8 naive was given two plates, and CD8 memory was given one plate. To estimate repertoire size and how much clonotype sharing occurs between individuals, the study deeply sequenced the blood TCR repertoires of several healthy adults. Each donor's leukapheresis produced roughly between roughly 0.9 and 9 billion PBMCs. Results and caveats for the whole study, not just this receptor: Only blood was sampled, and tissue TCR repertoires likely differ from those in blood. Pairwise subsampling indicated that sequencing depth was expected to affect the degree of clonotype sharing among donors. When four donors were compared, the shared fraction of clonotypes was about 5.5% for naive CD4, about 4% for naive CD8, 2% to 2.5% for memory CD4, and around 0.37% for memory CD8. Naive subsets generally had larger estimated clonotype richness than memory subsets did. Incomplete sequencing was indicated by rarefaction of sorted-subset datasets, despite the large sequencing depth. Compared with non-shared clonotypes, clonotypes shared by all four sorted-subset donors had higher generation probabilities. Because the study included a small number of donors, the genetic and exposure-history diversity represented was limited.

CD8 naive samples were CD45RO-negative cells positively selected for CCR7, giving a CD45RA+CCR7+ population that excluded TemRA cells. The donors were healthy, HIV-negative adults with no recently reported acute infections or vaccinations. Only Caucasian adults living in Nashville, Tennessee, USA were represented among the donors. Blood was collected by leukapheresis, and PBMCs were isolated by Ficoll-Histopaque density gradient centrifugation and then cryopreserved in liquid nitrogen vapor phase. Analytical flow cytometry was used to check the purity and quantity of every magnetically sorted T cell population. Genomic DNA was isolated from each sorted fraction and quantified by UV absorbance on a Nanodrop 2000c. Using the deep immunoSEQ assay, multiplex PCR amplified TCR CDR3 regions from genomic DNA. Extracted genomic DNA from each cell subset was spread evenly across all wells of several immunoSEQ 96-well plates, with each plate serving as a replicate. For sorted subsets, 150 to 250 ng of genomic DNA, equivalent to roughly 30,000 T cell genomes, went into each replicate PCR. Purified libraries were measured with a Qubit 3.0 fluorometer, size-checked on a Bioanalyzer 2100, and measured again with the KAPA Library Quantification kit. Every immunoSEQ 96-well plate was sequenced on a dedicated single-read 150-cycle Illumina NextSeq 550 flow cell. Per the source publication's procedure: Because the immunoSEQ output held only junctional sequences and lacked quality scores, the filtering could not match the filtering applied to full-length reads. Sequences were annotated with PyIR, a Python wrapper for IgBLAST v1.9, and V/J genes and CDR3 were assigned using IMGT germline references. Reads were removed for weak V/J assignments (E-value above 1e-6), missing CDR3, stop codons, out-of-frame junctions, or ambiguous translated residues. V3J clonotypes were defined by identical inferred V gene, J gene, and CDR3 amino acid sequence. To compute the percentage overlap between repertoires, the number of shared unique clonotypes was divided by the size of the smaller repertoire. Three approaches were used to assess repertoire richness: RTK rarefaction, the Chao1 estimator, and Recon v2.1 estimates of unobserved clonotypes. For all TCRbeta clonotypes obtained by the gDNA method from a handful of donors, generation probabilities were computed with OLGA. The table comes from immuneACCESS by way of TCRdb, which keeps in-frame sequences with V and J called. Part of the clones is missing from these tables; in studies checked, under half for an unresolved V gene and the rest for unknown reasons. V and J calls plus clone size are reproduced from that table; the DNA served to infer D and trimming. Across this sample there are about 1,900,000 clones, with roughly 94% seen only once. 0.95% to 1.5% of the sample is taken by the ten largest.

V lost 4 bases and J lost 7 bases; the stretch between them is 16 bases long. Sequences MNHEY (CDR1) and SMNVEV (CDR2) are obtained from the germline V gene (reference sequence). From cysteine to phenylalanine, the CDR3 is 14 amino acids long. Of the read, only the CDR3 DNA is kept; its 42 bases are in frame from base 1. As concerns this clone: Its antigen has not been determined. No base quality values were provided; no much bigger clone lies one nucleotide off.

Recombination connected TRBV27 to TRBJ1-2; the D gene is perhaps TRBD1, from 5 matching bases. This receptor was obtained from a man aged 18 to 29 in good health. The sequencing sample was made of naive CD8+ T cells sorted from blood. What the cell subset or site label conveys for this sample: CD45RA+CCR7+. The CDR3 protein: CASSYGGTLGGYTF. The sequenced DNA: TGTGCCAGCAGTTACGGAGGGACCCTCGGTGGCTACACCTTC.